Following are 15 T cell receptor beta chains from one sample sequenced in a study of shared clonotypes between healthy human individuals. Here immunoSEQ multiplex PCR was the method, and the copy in TCRdb shows in-frame clones only, minus some. The table records about 2 million clones, around 96% of them present only once. Naive CD8 populations comprised CD45RO-negative cells positively selected for CCR7, excluding terminally differentiated effector memory CD45RA+ cells. Sequencing was done on a sample of naive CD8+ T cells sorted from blood. The source of these receptors is a man between 18 and 29 years old in good health.

The chain links TRBV28 to TRBJ1-5; D unclear. V dropped 3 bases and J dropped 7 bases, with 16 bases sitting between them. Germline CDR1 reads MDHEN; CDR2 reads SYDVKM. CDR3 length: 15 amino acids. CDR3 nucleotides: TGTGCCAGCAGTTTCCCGGCCACGGGGAGACAGCCCCAGCATTTT. This codes for CASSFPATGRQPQHF. Full variable domain (missing parts from reference TRBV28 and TRBJ1-5): DVKVTQSSRYLVKRTGEKVFLECVQDMDHENMFWYRQDPGLGLRLIYFSYDVKMKEKGDIPEGYSVSREKKERFSLILESASTNQTSMYLCASSFPATGRQPQHFGDGTRLSIL.

This chain joins TRBV11-3 and TRBJ2-7; D call uncertain. The CDR3 sequence is 13 residues long. Deletions cut 6 bases from V and 3 bases from J, with 12 bases between. Germline-derived CDR1 and CDR2 are SGHNT and YENEEA. The CDR3 DNA follows: TGTGCCAGCAGTATAGGCAGAGACTACGAGCAGTACTTC. Protein: CASSIGRDYEQYF. The entire variable domain, with the rest obtained from reference TRBV11-3 and TRBJ2-7, is as follows: EAGVVQSPRYKIIEKKQPVAFWCNPISGHNTLYWYLQNLGQGPELLIRYENEEAVDDSQLPKDRFSAERLKGVDSTLKIQPAELGDSAVYLCASSIGRDYEQYFGPGTRLTVT.

The chain recombines TRBV6-1 with TRBJ2-2; a weak D match, TRBD2 (6 bases). This CDR3 is built from 17 residues. V lost 7 bases to trimming and J lost 1 base, with 19 bases between them. CDR1 and CDR2 (germline): MNHNS, SASEGT. CDR3 sequence (DNA): TGTGCCAGCAATGAGGAGATAGGCGGGGAGAACACCGGGGAGCTGTTTTTT. Amino acids: CASNEEIGGENTGELFF.

This clone was recorded only once. The V and J genes are TRBV11-1 and TRBJ2-5; D unclear. Trimming took 0 bases from V and 4 from J, leaving 3 bases between them. This CDR3 has 12 amino acids. Germline assignment: CDR1 SGHAT and CDR2 FQDESV (reference sequence). CDR3 amino acids: CASSLALETQYF. The CDR3 DNA reads TGTGCCAGCAGCTTAGCTCTAGAGACCCAGTACTTC.

The J gene is TRBJ2-1, the V gene TRBV5-4; perhaps TRBD2 as D (6 bases). The CDR3 extends over 16 amino acids. Trimming removed 0 bases at V and 5 bases at J, with 15 bases between. Germline V lookup: CDR1 SGHNT, CDR2 YYREEE (reference sequence). DNA of the CDR3: TGTGCCAGCAGCTTGGGGGGGGTCAAGGTAAACAATGAGCAGTTCTTC. Translated: CASSLGGVKVNNEQFF.

The genes are TRBV7-2 and TRBJ2-1; D is undetermined. V was trimmed by 7 bases and J by 3 bases, leaving 16 bases between them. Germline-derived CDR1 and CDR2 are SGHTA and FQGNSA. This CDR3 has 15 residues. The CDR3 is CASISADGYYNEQFF. CDR3 coding DNA: TGTGCCAGCATCTCAGCTGACGGATACTACAATGAGCAGTTCTTC.

The gene calls are TRBV27 and TRBJ2-4; D is unresolved. CDR3 length equals 15 residues. V dropped 2 bases and J dropped 8 bases, with 16 bases sitting between them. Germline assignment: CDR1 MNHEY and CDR2 SMNVEV (reference sequence). The CDR3 sequence is CASSLGVGFRDIQYF. The CDR3 coding sequence is TGTGCCAGCAGTTTAGGGGTGGGGTTTCGGGACATTCAGTACTTC.

This sequence joins TRBV5-4 and TRBJ1-2, with a weak D call TRBD1 (6 bases). Germline V CDR1 and CDR2: SGHNT, YYREEE (reference sequence). V lost 0 bases, J lost 6 bases, and 12 bases lay in between. This CDR3 region has 14 residues. The CDR3 region is CASSLETGLDGYTF. CDR3 DNA sequence: TGTGCCAGCAGCTTGGAAACAGGGTTGGATGGCTACACCTTC.

This chain's CDR3 is CASSPLGTDTQYF. DNA for the CDR3: TGTGCCAGCAGCCCTCTTGGTACCGATACGCAGTATTTT. V and J are TRBV6-1 and TRBJ2-3, with no clear D. The CDR3 has 13 residues. Per the germline V gene, CDR1 is MNHNS and CDR2 is SASEGT. Trimming pared 6 bases from V and 6 bases from J, leaving 13 bases between.

V gene TRBV4-3 combines with J gene TRBJ2-7, with TRBD2 as a possible D gene (6 bases). The V end was cut by 0 bases, the J end by 1 base, with 10 bases between. In germline, CDR1 is LGHNA, CDR2 YSLEER. CDR3 length: 15 amino acids. In DNA form, the CDR3 reads TGCGCCAGCAGCCAAGAGACTAGTAGTTCCTACGAGCAGTACTTC. It translates to CASSQETSSSYEQYF.

The chain links TRBV19 to TRBJ1-2; D remains unclear. The CDR3 sequence is 13 residues long. Trimming took 7 bases from V and 5 from J, leaving 14 bases between them. The germline V gene encodes CDR1 LNHDA and CDR2 SQIVND (reference sequence). CDR3 DNA: TGTGCCAGTAACGAAGGCCTCGGATATGGCTACACCTTC. It is translated as CASNEGLGYGYTF.

The V and J genes are TRBV9 and TRBJ1-1; D is perhaps TRBD1 (6 bases). The CDR3 contains 14 residues. Germline CDR1 is SGDLS and CDR2 is YYNGEE. V lost 2 bases and J lost 8, with 16 bases in between. CDR3 residues: CASSVSGGPEEAFF. CDR3 in DNA: TGTGCCAGCAGCGTCTCTGGGGGGCCTGAAGAAGCTTTCTTT. The full variable domain, rest sourced from reference TRBV9 and TRBJ1-1, is DSGVTQTPKHLITATGQRVTLRCSPRSGDLSVYWYQQSLDQGLQFLIQYYNGEERAKGNILERFSAQQFPDLHSELNLSSLELGDSALYFCASSVSGGPEEAFFGQGTRLTVV.

The gene calls are TRBV28 and TRBJ2-3; 7 bases map to TRBD2. Germline-derived CDR1 and CDR2 are MDHEN and SYDVKM. Trimming cost V 5 bases and J 6 bases; bases outside gene matches: 14. The CDR3 sequence is 16 residues long. The CDR3 loop reads CASSPQRGPVPDTQYF. In DNA, the CDR3 is TGTGCCAGCAGTCCTCAGCGGGGCCCCGTCCCCGATACGCAGTATTTT.

The chain's CDR3 is CASSQGLPTDTQYF. CDR3 coding DNA: TGCGCCAGCAGCCAAGGGCTTCCGACAGATACGCAGTATTTT. The rearrangement joins TRBV4-1 to TRBJ2-3; no reliable D call. The CDR3 has 14 residues. Germline lookup yields CDR1 MGHRA and CDR2 YSYEKL. Deletions cut 1 base from V and 3 bases from J, with 8 bases between.

This clone appeared once. J is TRBJ2-1 and V is TRBV2, with 11 bases aligning to TRBD2. The CDR3 contains 16 residues. Germline assignment: CDR1 SNHLY and CDR2 FYNNEI. V was pared by 1 base and J by 8 bases, with 7 bases of the junction left unmatched. The CDR3 DNA reads as TGTGCCAGCAGTGAAGGACTAGCGGGACAATTGGATGAGCAGTTCTTC. Its protein product is CASSEGLAGQLDEQFF.